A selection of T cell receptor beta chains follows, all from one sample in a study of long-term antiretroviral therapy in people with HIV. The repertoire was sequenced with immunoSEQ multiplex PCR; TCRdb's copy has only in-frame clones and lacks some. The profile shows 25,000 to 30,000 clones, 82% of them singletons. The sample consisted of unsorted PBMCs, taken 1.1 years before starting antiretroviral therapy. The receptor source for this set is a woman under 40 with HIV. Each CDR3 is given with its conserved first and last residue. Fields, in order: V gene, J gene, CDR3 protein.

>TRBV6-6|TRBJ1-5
CASSYLEGQNQPQHF
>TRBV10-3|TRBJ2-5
CAIRPDREGETQYF
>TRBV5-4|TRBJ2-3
CASSLGASGGPSTDTQYF
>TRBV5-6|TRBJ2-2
CAGKRGGTGELFF
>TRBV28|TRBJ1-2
CASRSSANYGYTF
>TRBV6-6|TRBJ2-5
CASSRTGAETQYF
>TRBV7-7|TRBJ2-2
CASSLHSPGTGTTGELFF
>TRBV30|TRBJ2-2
CAWSTDRSTGELFF
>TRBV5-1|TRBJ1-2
CASSPTGDHGYTF
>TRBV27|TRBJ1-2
CASSVNRQQDYGYTF
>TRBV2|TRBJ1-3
CASSAVLNTIYF
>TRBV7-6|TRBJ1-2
CASSLGPSYGYTF
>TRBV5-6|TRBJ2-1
CASSPSGGGSNEQFF